Included here is one T cell receptor (beta chain) sequence, with context. Its antigen is still unknown. The record originates from a study of cytomegalovirus exposure and HLA in healthy donors. Study at large: The 110 or so validation repertoires were produced on the same platform as the roughly 670 repertoires of the first cohort. This was reported in a later analysis. The study's findings and limits: Confirmation was obtained in vitro that a few CMV-associated chains are specific for CMV antigens. The study found most TCR sequences rare, yet found some public TCRs in many donors.

This CDR3 contains 17 residues. Germline values: CDR1 SGHTA, CDR2 FQGNSA. Trimming removed 6 bases from V and 4 bases from J; junction bases left unmatched: 7. The data were produced by immunoSEQ multiplex PCR, yet TCRdb's version contains in-frame clones alone and is incomplete. This table holds about 72,000 clones, around 94% found once. The origin of this receptor is a woman aged 18-29 years in good health and CMV-seropositive. The rearrangement uses TRBV7-2 and TRBJ2-2, with 14 bases fitting TRBD2. The sequenced sample was PBMCs. The CDR3 sequence is CASSETSGRAITGELFF. The CDR3 DNA reads as TGTGCCAGCAGTGAGACTAGCGGGAGGGCCATCACCGGGGAGCTGTTTTTT.